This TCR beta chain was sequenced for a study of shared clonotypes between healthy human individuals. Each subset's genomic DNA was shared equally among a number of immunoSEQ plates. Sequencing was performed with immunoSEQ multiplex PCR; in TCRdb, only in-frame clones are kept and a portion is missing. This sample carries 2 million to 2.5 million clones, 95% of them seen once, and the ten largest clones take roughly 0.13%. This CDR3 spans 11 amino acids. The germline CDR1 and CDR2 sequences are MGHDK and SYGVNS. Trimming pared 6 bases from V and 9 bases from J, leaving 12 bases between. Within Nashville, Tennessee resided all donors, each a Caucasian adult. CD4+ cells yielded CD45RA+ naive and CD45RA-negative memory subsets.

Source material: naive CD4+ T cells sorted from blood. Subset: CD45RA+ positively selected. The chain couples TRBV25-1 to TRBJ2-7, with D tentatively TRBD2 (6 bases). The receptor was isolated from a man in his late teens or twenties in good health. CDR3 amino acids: CASSTAGRQYF. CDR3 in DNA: TGTGCCAGCAGCACCGCGGGGCGGCAGTACTTC.